Described below is a single T cell receptor beta chain sequence and its context. What antigen it recognizes has not been identified. Base-call qualities are not available, and no considerably larger clone is one nucleotide away. The data were taken from a study of technical replicates of blood from a few donors (dated by TCRdb to the late 2010s). The method behind the library was the immunoSEQ multiplex PCR assay. This immuneACCESS table, as held by TCRdb, lists in-frame sequences with V and J called but not all clones. Of the missing ones, under half trace to an unresolved V gene in checked studies; the others have no known cause. The sample table holds more than 65,000 clones, of which approximately 96% were seen once. Together, the top ten hold 0.3% to 0.35% of the sample. The CDR3 sequence holds 15 residues, the cysteine and phenylalanine included. The entry retains the CDR3 DNA only, 45 bases that are in frame from base 1. Sequences SEHNR (CDR1) and FQNEAQ (CDR2) are obtained from the germline V gene (reference sequence). A distance of 12 bases separates the germline ends of V and J, which lose 3 bases and 2 bases respectively.

The sequence joins TRBV7-9 to TRBJ2-3, with a weak D call of TRBD2 (6 bases match). Material: T cells isolated from PBMCs. The clonotype comes from a human donor in good health. The nucleotides read TGTGCCAGCAGCTTTTCGGAGGGGCCCACAGATACGCAGTATTTT. Protein translation: CASSFSEGPTDTQYF.